In this sample, the clone carrying this T cell receptor (beta chain) turned up a few times. V lost 4 bases to trimming and J lost 3 bases, with 10 bases between them. This CDR3 contains 13 residues. CDR1 and CDR2 (germline): SQVTM, ANQGSEA. Study members were between roughly 18 and 100 years old and lived in 24 US regions. The study assigned cohorts using participant-reported clinical history. This specimen comes from a study of blood T cell repertoires in COVID-19. Study context: Collection of acute and convalescent COVID-19 samples took place in the United States, Italy and Spain.

In the study's own analysis: By means of reference gene primer amplification, nucleated cell counts were estimated. Sequencing was performed with immunoSEQ multiplex PCR; in TCRdb, only in-frame clones are kept and a portion is missing. Clonal size and the V and J genes are those of that table, whereas D and trimming came from the DNA. The profile shows 300,000 to 400,000 clones, roughly 85% of them singletons. The chain carries TRBV29-1 and TRBJ2-1, with TRBD2 as a possible D gene (5 bases). Sequenced input: PBMCs or T cells enriched from blood (not recorded which). The sequence came from a woman aged 40-49 years with acute COVID-19. CDR3 bases: TGCAGCGTTGGCGGGCGGTACTACAATGAGCAGTTCTTC. It codes for CSVGGRYYNEQFF.